This T cell receptor beta chain appears in the sequencing data of a study of blood T cell repertoires in COVID-19 (dated by TCRdb to the early 2020s). Concerning the study at large: Samples from collaborators originated in the United States, Italy and Spain and spanned both the acute and convalescent phases of COVID-19. The material from the prospective study consisted of cDNA or gDNA derived from T cells, B-cell-depleted T cells, or PBMCs. Deeply sampled blood TCRbeta repertoires from subjects exposed to, actively infected with, or recovered from COVID-19 were included in the dataset. The repertoires were made available in a free public database intended to serve as a resource for research on the immune response to SARS-CoV-2. Samples were obtained from the ongoing ImmuneRACE study (first 160 participants) and from over a thousand subjects provided by 6 global collaborators. The sample metadata nearly always contained a de-identified subject ID, COVID-19 status, age in years and sex. Where available, HLA class I and class II types were taken from metadata supplied by the sample provider and were not determined by assay-based typing.

General study outcomes and caveats: How much clinical and demographic metadata was included differed by source and by participant, and the metadata was provided uncurated.

About this clone itself: Its antigen is not yet known. No base quality information exists; no much larger clone differs at one position.

The collaborating institutions used their own protocols to collect whole blood in K2EDTA tubes. For TCRbeta analysis, collaborators shipped samples as frozen whole blood, isolated PBMCs, or DNA extracted from either of those sample types. For this chain, trimming is 5 bases at the V end and 3 bases at the J end, and the number of junction bases without a gene match is 1. The CDR3 runs 12 residues from the cysteine to the phenylalanine. Just the 36-base CDR3 DNA is kept, in frame starting at base 1. Via the germline V gene, CDR1 is SGHTA and CDR2 FQGNSA. The immunoSEQ Assay, a bias-controlled multiplex PCR, was used to amplify TCRbeta CDR3 regions from genomic DNA. The paper's data handling went like this. The number of nucleated cells in each sample was estimated by amplification of reference gene primers within the assay. Sequence reads were collapsed and filtered to measure the absolute abundance of every unique TCRbeta CDR3 rearrangement. For each sample, productive Simpson clonality was calculated as the square root of Simpson's diversity index across productive rearrangements. The clones in this table, taken by TCRdb from immuneACCESS, are in-frame only. Not every clone is retained; where verified, under half of the shortfall comes from an unresolved V gene, and the cause of the rest is unknown. V, J and clone size were drawn from that table, and D and trimming were deduced from the DNA. The sample contains just under 95,000 clones, about 80% of them found a single time. The ten top clones hold under 20% of the sample.

Sequencing input: peripheral blood. The clonotype originates from a human donor in a cohort sampled during active COVID-19. This receptor chain uses TRBV7-2 and TRBJ2-7; 7 central bases correspond to TRBD1. The base sequence is TGTGCCAGCAGCCGACAGGGCTACGAGCAGTACTTC. Translated, this is CASSRQGYEQYF.